This T cell receptor (beta chain) was found in a study of blood T cell repertoires in COVID-19. As for the study in general: Acute-phase and convalescent COVID-19 samples originated in the United States, Italy and Spain. In each case, the material was cDNA or gDNA derived from T cells, B-cell-depleted T cells, or PBMCs.

Sequencing was performed with immunoSEQ multiplex PCR; in TCRdb, only in-frame clones are kept and a portion is missing. The sample yields about 140,000 clones, more than 65% seen once. The germline V gene encodes CDR1 SGDLS and CDR2 YYNGEE. The junction had 1 base not matched to a gene; V was cut back by 3 bases and J by 4 bases. This CDR3 has 13 amino acids. V is TRBV9 and J is TRBJ1-5; TRBD1 matches at 7 bases. This TCR derives from a woman aged 60-75 years with acute or convalescent COVID-19. Sequences were obtained from peripheral blood. The CDR3 sequence is CASSATGNQPQHF. The CDR3 bases are TGTGCCAGCAGCGCGACAGGGAATCAGCCCCAGCATTTT.